This T cell receptor beta chain originates from a study of shared clonotypes between healthy human individuals (dated by TCRdb to the early 2020s). Regarding the research as a whole: A couple of women and a few men aged 18 to 49 years were included in the cohort. To increase sequencing depth and limit assay-specific biases, TCR repertoire library preparation and sequencing were carried out by different laboratories using diverse techniques. Each donor's leukapheresis produced roughly between roughly 0.85 and 9.5 billion PBMCs. The study deeply sequenced blood TCR repertoires of roughly five healthy adults to estimate repertoire size and the extent of clonotype sharing between individuals. For each donor, three plates each were used for CD4 naive and CD4 memory, two plates were used for CD8 naive, and one plate was used for CD8 memory. Study-wide conclusions, independent of this receptor: Rarefaction of sorted-subset datasets indicated incomplete sequencing despite the large sequencing depth. Across a handful of donors, approximately 5% of naive CD4, roughly 3.4% of naive CD8, 2.3% of memory CD4, and under 0.45% of memory CD8 clonotypes were shared. Naive subsets generally had larger estimated clonotype richness than memory subsets did. Pairwise subsampling indicated that sequencing depth was expected to affect the degree of clonotype sharing among donors. Sampling was restricted to blood, and TCR repertoires in tissue are likely to differ from TCR repertoires in blood. The genetic and exposure-history diversity represented was limited by the small number of donors. Higher generation probabilities were observed for clonotypes shared by all four sorted-subset donors than for non-shared clonotypes.

CDR1 and CDR2 were assigned from the germline V gene as MDHEN and SYDVKM. V lost 0 bases and J lost 2 bases; the stretch between them is 10 bases long. Spanning cysteine to phenylalanine, the CDR3 consists of 15 amino acids. Only CDR3 DNA is held: 45 bases, read in frame from base 1. Using the deep immunoSEQ assay, multiplex PCR amplified TCR CDR3 regions from genomic DNA. Extracted genomic DNA from each cell subset was distributed evenly across all wells of several immunoSEQ 96-well plates, and each plate was treated as a replicate. Each replicate PCR for sorted subsets received roughly 0.2 ug genomic DNA, equal to tens of thousands of T cell genomes. The purified libraries were quantified using a Qubit 3.0 fluorometer, sized with a Bioanalyzer 2100, and then quantified again using the KAPA Library Quantification kit. Each immunoSEQ 96-well plate was sequenced on its own single-read 150-cycle Illumina NextSeq 550 flow cell. In the original analysis: Because the immunoSEQ output held only junctional sequences and lacked quality scores, the filtering could not match the filtering applied to full-length reads. To assign V/J genes and CDR3, sequences were annotated against IMGT germline references using PyIR, a Python wrapper for IgBLAST v1.9. Reads were filtered out if the reads had weak V/J assignments (E-value above 1e-6), no CDR3, stop codons, out-of-frame junctions, or ambiguous translated residues. V3J clonotypes were defined by identical inferred V gene, J gene, and CDR3 amino acid sequence. To compute the percentage overlap between repertoires, the number of shared unique clonotypes was divided by the size of the smaller repertoire. Richness of each repertoire was evaluated using RTK rarefaction, the Chao1 estimator, and Recon v2.1 estimates of unobserved clonotypes. For all TCRbeta clonotypes obtained by the gDNA method from a handful of donors, generation probabilities were computed with OLGA. TCRdb obtained this table from immuneACCESS and retained in-frame rearrangements with V and J assigned. These tables miss some clones; where compared with another copy, unresolved V genes account for less than half of the shortfall, and the remainder is unexplained. From that table come the V and J calls and clone size; the DNA was used to work out D and trimming. Within this sample are millions of clones, with about 92% of them counted one time only. Under 2% of the sample is in the top ten clones.

As concerns this clone: Its cognate antigen has yet to be identified. No base quality values were provided; no much bigger clone lies one nucleotide off.

CD8 naive samples were obtained by positive selection for CCR7 among CD45RO-negative cells, yielding a CD45RA+CCR7+ population from which TemRA cells were excluded. Healthy HIV-negative adults with no recently reported acute infections or vaccinations were included as donors. All donors were Caucasian adults living in Nashville, Tennessee, USA. After blood collection by leukapheresis, PBMCs were isolated using Ficoll-Histopaque density gradient centrifugation and then cryopreserved in the vapor phase of liquid nitrogen. Analytical flow cytometry was used to check the purity and quantity of each magnetically sorted T cell population. From each sorted fraction, genomic DNA was isolated and quantified by UV absorbance on a Nanodrop 2000c.

The receptor was isolated from a man aged 18 to 29 in good health. Some clones in this sample may be carry-over from other donors' samples. The sequencing input was naive CD8+ T cells from PBMCs. The intended sense of this specimen's cell subset or site label: CD45RA+CCR7+. The chain is encoded by TRBV28 joined to TRBJ1-2; TRBD1 might be the D gene, on 6 matching bases. For the CDR3, the sequence is CASSLWGAVNYGYTF. The sequence in DNA is TGTGCCAGCAGTTTATGGGGGGCGGTCAACTATGGCTACACCTTC.